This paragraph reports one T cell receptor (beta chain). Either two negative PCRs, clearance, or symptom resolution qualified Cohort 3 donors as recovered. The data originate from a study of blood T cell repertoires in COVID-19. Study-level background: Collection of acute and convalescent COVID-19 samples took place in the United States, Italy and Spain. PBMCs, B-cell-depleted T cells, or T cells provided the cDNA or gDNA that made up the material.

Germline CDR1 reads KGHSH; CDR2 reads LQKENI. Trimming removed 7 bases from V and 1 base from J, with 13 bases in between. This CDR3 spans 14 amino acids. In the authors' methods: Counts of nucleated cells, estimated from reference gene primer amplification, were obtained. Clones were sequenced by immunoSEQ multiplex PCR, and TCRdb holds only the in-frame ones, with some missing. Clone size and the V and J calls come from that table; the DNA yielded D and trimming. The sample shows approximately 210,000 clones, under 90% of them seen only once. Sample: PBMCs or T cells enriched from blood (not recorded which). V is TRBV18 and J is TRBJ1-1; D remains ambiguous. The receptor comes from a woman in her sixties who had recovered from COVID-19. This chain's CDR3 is CASLPGLSNTEAFF. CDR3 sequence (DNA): TGTGCCAGCTTACCCGGACTTTCGAACACTGAAGCTTTCTTT.